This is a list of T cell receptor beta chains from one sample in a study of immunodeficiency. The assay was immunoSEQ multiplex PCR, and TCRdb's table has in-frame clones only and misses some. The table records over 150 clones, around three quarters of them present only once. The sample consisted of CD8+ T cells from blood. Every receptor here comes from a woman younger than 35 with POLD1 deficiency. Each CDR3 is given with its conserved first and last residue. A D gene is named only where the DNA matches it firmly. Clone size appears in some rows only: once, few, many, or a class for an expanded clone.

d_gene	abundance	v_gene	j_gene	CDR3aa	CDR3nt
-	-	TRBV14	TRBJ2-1	CASSRAARPEFF	TGTGCCAGCAGCCGAGCGGCGCGACCGGAGTTCTTC
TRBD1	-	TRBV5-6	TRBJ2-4	CASSLGTGMDIQYF	TGTGCCAGCAGCTTGGGGACAGGGATGGACATTCAGTACTTC
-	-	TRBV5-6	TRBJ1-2	CASSLGSGPYGYTF	TGTGCCAGCAGCTTAGGTTCCGGGCCCTATGGCTACACCTTC
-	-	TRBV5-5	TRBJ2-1	CASSLGDSNEQFF	TGTGCCAGCAGTTTGGGTGACAGCAATGAGCAGTTCTTC
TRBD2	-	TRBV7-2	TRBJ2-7	CASSLSGHGTSGYEQYF	TGTGCCAGCAGCTTATCGGGACACGGGACTAGCGGCTACGAGCAGTACTTC
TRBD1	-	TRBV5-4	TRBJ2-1	CASSLGQGAREQFF	TGTGCCAGCAGCTTGGGACAGGGGGCGAGGGAGCAGTTCTTC
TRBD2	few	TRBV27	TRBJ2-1	CASSLSSGSSYNEQFF	TGTGCCAGCAGTTTATCTAGCGGGAGCTCCTACAATGAGCAGTTCTTC
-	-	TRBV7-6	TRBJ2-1	CASSLESSRVNEQFF	TGTGCCAGCAGCTTAGAATCCTCCAGGGTCAATGAGCAGTTCTTC
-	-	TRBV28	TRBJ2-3	CASSSGLPQDTQYF	TGTGCCAGCAGTTCGGGACTTCCCCAAGATACGCAGTATTTT
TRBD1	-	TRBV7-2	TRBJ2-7	CASSSTPGQGVYEQYF	TGTGCCAGCAGCTCTACTCCGGGACAGGGGGTCTACGAGCAGTACTTC
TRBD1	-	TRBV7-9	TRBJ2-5	CASSRTGFEETQYF	TGTGCCAGCAGCCGGACAGGTTTCGAAGAGACCCAGTACTTC
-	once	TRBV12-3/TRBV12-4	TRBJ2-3	CASNGPSTDTQYF	TGTGCCAGCAACGGGCCTAGCACAGATACGCAGTATTTT
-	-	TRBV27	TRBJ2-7	CASSSLASRGEQYF	TGTGCCAGCAGTTCTCTAGCGAGCCGGGGGGAGCAGTACTTC
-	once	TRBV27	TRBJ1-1	CATQGPAGNTEAFF	TGTGCCACCCAAGGGCCGGCAGGGAACACTGAAGCTTTCTTT
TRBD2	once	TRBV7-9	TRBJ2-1	CASSFSGRAYNEQFF	TGTGCCAGCAGCTTCAGTGGGAGGGCCTACAATGAGCAGTTCTTC
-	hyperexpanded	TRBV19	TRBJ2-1	CASSMSGNNEQFF	TGTGCCAGTAGTATGTCCGGAAACAATGAGCAGTTCTTC
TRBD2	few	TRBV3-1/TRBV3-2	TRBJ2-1	CASSLLAGGEQFF	TGTGCCAGCAGCTTGCTAGCGGGAGGGGAGCAGTTCTTC
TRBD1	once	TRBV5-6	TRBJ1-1	CASSRGQSEAFF	TGTGCCAGCAGCAGGGGGCAATCGGAAGCTTTCTTT
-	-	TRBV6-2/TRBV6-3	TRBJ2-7	CASSLWTSEQYF	TGTGCCAGCAGCCTCTGGACCTCCGAGCAGTACTTC
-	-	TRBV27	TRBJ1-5	CASSLSAGGNQPQHF	TGTGCCAGCAGTTTATCGGCGGGGGGCAATCAGCCCCAGCATTTT
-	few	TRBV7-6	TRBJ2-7	CASSPGYEQYF	TGTGCCAGCAGCCCTGGCTACGAGCAGTACTTC
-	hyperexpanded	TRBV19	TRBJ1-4	CASRRQYATNEKLFF	TGTGCCAGTAGGAGACAGTATGCAACTAATGAAAAACTGTTTTTT
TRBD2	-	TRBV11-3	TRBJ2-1	CASSLVTSGRARDEQFF	TGTGCCAGCAGCTTAGTTACTAGCGGGAGGGCCAGGGATGAGCAGTTCTTC
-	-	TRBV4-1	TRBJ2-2	CASKQGSGTGELFF	TGCGCCAGCAAACAGGGCTCTGGCACCGGGGAGCTGTTTTTT
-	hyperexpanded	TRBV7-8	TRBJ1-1	CASSLGGYAEAFF	TGTGCCAGCAGCTTAGGGGGTTACGCTGAAGCTTTCTTT
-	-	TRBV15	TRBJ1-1	CATSRDGQNTEAFF	TGTGCCACCAGCAGAGATGGACAGAACACTGAAGCTTTCTTT
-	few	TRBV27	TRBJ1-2	CGRGSYGYTF	TGCGGCCGTGGGTCCTATGGCTACACCTTC
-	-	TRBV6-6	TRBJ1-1	CASSYSLENTEAFF	TGTGCCAGCAGTTACTCGCTGGAGAACACTGAAGCTTTCTTT
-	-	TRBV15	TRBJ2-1	CATSSRPNEQFF	TGTGCCACCAGCAGCCGTCCCAATGAGCAGTTCTTC
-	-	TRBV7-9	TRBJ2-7	CASSLADTLEQYF	TGTGCCAGCAGCTTAGCGGACACTTTAGAGCAGTACTTC
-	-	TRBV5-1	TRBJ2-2	CASSLRTLDTGELFF	TGCGCCAGCAGCTTGCGAACTCTTGATACCGGGGAGCTGTTTTTT
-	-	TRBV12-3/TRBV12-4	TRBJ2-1	CASSFRSGNEQFF	TGTGCCAGCAGTTTTAGGTCCGGGAATGAGCAGTTCTTC
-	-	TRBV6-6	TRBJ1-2	CASSYSGRDKSGYTF	TGTGCCAGCAGTTACTCAGGCAGGGACAAGAGTGGCTACACCTTC
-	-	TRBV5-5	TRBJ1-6	CASSLYGGTYSYNSPLHF	TGTGCCAGCAGCTTGTATGGGGGAACGTACTCCTATAATTCACCCCTCCACTTT
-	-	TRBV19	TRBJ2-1	CASSIWGPRSSYNEQFF	TGTGCCAGTAGTATATGGGGCCCCCGGAGCTCCTACAATGAGCAGTTCTTC
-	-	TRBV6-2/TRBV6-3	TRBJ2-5	CASSYPETQYF	TGTGCCAGCAGTTACCCAGAGACCCAGTACTTC
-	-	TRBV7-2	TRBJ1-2	CASSLGDGDYGYTF	TGTGCCAGCAGCTTAGGGGACGGTGACTATGGCTACACCTTC
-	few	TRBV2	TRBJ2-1	CASISREGYNEQFF	TGTGCCAGCATTTCGAGGGAAGGCTACAATGAGCAGTTCTTC
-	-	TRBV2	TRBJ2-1	CARTHPREAGVFNNNEQFF	TGTGCTAGAACTCACCCCAGGGAAGCAGGTGTATTTAATAACAATGAGCAGTTCTTC
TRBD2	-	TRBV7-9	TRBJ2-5	CASSLPSGIGETQYF	TGTGCCAGCAGCTTACCTAGCGGGATTGGAGAGACCCAGTACTTC
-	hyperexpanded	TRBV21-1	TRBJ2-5	CASSKRWAGSQETQYF	TGTGCCAGCAGCAAAAGGTGGGCGGGTAGTCAAGAGACCCAGTACTTC
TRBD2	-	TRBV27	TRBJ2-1	CASSFVTSGYNEQFF	TGTGCCAGCAGTTTCGTTACTAGCGGCTACAATGAGCAGTTCTTC
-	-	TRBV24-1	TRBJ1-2	CATSDLGGGYTF	TGTGCCACCAGTGATTTAGGCGGAGGCTACACCTTC
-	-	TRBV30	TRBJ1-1	CAWRRGNTEAFF	TGTGCCTGGAGGCGGGGAAACACTGAAGCTTTCTTT
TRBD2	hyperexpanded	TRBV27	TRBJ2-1	CASATGLAGRAGSYNEQFF	TGTGCCAGCGCGACGGGACTAGCGGGAAGGGCGGGCTCCTACAATGAGCAGTTCTTC
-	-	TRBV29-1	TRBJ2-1	CSVEFGLHGDPNEQFF	TGCAGCGTTGAATTTGGTTTGCATGGGGATCCGAATGAGCAGTTCTTC
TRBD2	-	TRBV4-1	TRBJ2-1	CASSHGTSGINEQFF	TGCGCCAGCAGCCATGGGACTAGCGGGATTAATGAGCAGTTCTTC
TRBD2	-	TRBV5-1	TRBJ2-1	CASGTSGHNEQFF	TGCGCCAGCGGGACTAGCGGCCACAATGAGCAGTTCTTC
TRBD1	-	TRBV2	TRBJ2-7	CASSEPGQGTYEQYF	TGTGCCAGCAGTGAACCGGGACAGGGGACCTACGAGCAGTACTTC
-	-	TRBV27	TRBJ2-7	CASAFSEGPNEQYF	TGTGCCAGCGCTTTTTCGGAGGGCCCCAACGAGCAGTACTTC
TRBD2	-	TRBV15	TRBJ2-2	CATGLENTGELFF	TGTGCCACCGGACTAGAAAACACCGGGGAGCTGTTTTTT
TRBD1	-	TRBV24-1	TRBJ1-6	CATSDTPGQGPPLHF	TGTGCCACCAGTGACACTCCGGGACAGGGACCACCCCTCCACTTT
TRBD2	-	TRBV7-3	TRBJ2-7	CASSLMGGGGEQYF	TGTGCCAGCAGCTTAATGGGCGGGGGAGGCGAGCAGTACTTC
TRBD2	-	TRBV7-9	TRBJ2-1	CASSSPGTSGNNEQFF	TGTGCCAGCAGCTCTCCCGGGACTAGCGGTAACAATGAGCAGTTCTTC
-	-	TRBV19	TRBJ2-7	CASSMTGHSYEQYF	TGTGCCAGTAGTATGACAGGCCACTCCTACGAGCAGTACTTC
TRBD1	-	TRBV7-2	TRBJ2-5	CASNQGAFMETQYF	TGTGCCAGCAATCAGGGGGCGTTTATGGAGACCCAGTACTTC
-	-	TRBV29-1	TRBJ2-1	CSVADLVF	TGCAGCGTTGCCGATTTAGTCTTC
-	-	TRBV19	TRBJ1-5	CASSLNSNQPQHF	TGTGCCAGTAGTCTAAACAGCAATCAGCCCCAGCATTTT
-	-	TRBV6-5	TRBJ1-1	CASSHGNTEAFF	TGTGCCAGCAGTCATGGCAACACTGAAGCTTTCTTT